Given below is one TCR beta chain in context. The antigen is unknown. The data were obtained in a study of shared clonotypes between healthy human individuals. Turning to the study itself: Aged 18 to 49, the donors were a couple of women and three men. Every donor yielded three CD4 naive, three CD4 memory, two CD8 naive and one CD8 memory plate.

General study findings and limits: Donor scarcity curtailed the genetic and exposure-history diversity represented herein. Only blood underwent sampling, and tissue repertoires likely differ.

Only in-frame clones appear in the TCRdb table, and some are missing; sequencing was by immunoSEQ multiplex PCR. The sample includes just over 2,000,000 clones, 95% of them seen just once. Trimming left V 4 bases short and J 1 base short, with 8 bases between. Germline V CDR1 and CDR2: SQVTM, ANQGSEA. This CDR3 has 13 residues. The chain joins TRBV29-1 to TRBJ2-1; unclear D gene. What was sequenced was naive CD4+ T cells sorted from blood. Subset denoted: CD45RA+ positively selected. The source is a man aged 18 to 29 in good health. CDR3 in amino acids: CSVVRGSYNEQFF. The CDR3, as DNA: TGCAGCGTTGTTAGAGGATCCTACAATGAGCAGTTCTTC.